These T cell receptor beta chains were read from a single sample in a study of T cells in Graves' hyperthyroidism and ophthalmopathy. In TCRdb, the multiplex PCR reads were re-called with MiXCR into one record per CDR3 protein. The sample consists of 800,000 or so distinct CDR3 sequences, around 39% of them appearing once. Specimen: blood. All receptors derive from a man aged 18 to 29 with Graves' hyperthyroidism. CDR3s include the opening cysteine and the closing phenylalanine or tryptophan. The D gene is left open where the match is weak. The listing skips clone size in some rows; elsewhere it reads once, few, many or a size class.

NA,NA,TRBV7-9,TRBJ1-4,CASSSHRVGYEKLFF,TGTGCCAGCAGTTCCCACAGGGTGGGGTATGAAAAACTGTTTTTT
TRBD1,NA,TRBV20-1,TRBJ1-2,CSARDLGGTGTPIYGYTF,TGCAGTGCTAGAGATCTCGGAGGGACAGGCACTCCAATCTATGGCTACACCTTC
NA,many,TRBV9,TRBJ1-3,CASSAIEGAGNTIYF,TGTGCCAGCAGCGCCATCGAGGGGGCTGGAAACACCATATATTTT
TRBD1,NA,TRBV19,TRBJ2-2,CASSSPGQGSRTGELFF,TGTGCCAGTAGTAGTCCAGGACAGGGAAGTCGGACCGGGGAGCTGTTTTTT
NA,few,TRBV5-1,TRBJ1-1,CASSLLAGETEAFF,TGCGCCAGCAGCTTGTTGGCAGGGGAGACTGAAGCTTTCTTT
NA,once,TRBV27,TRBJ1-2,CASRISGGTYGYTF,TGTGCCAGCAGGATATCCGGGGGTACCTATGGCTACACCTTC
NA,NA,TRBV25-1,TRBJ2-7,CASSASGPAYEQYF,TGTGCCAGCAGTGCCTCTGGCCCAGCGTACGAGCAGTACTTC
TRBD1,many,TRBV14,TRBJ2-7,CASSLRTGSSEQYF,TGTGCCAGCAGCCTCAGGACAGGGTCCAGCGAGCAGTACTTC
NA,many,TRBV25-1,TRBJ1-4,CASSAVEGPNEKLFF,TGTGCCAGCAGTGCGGTGGAGGGGCCGAACGAAAAACTGTTTTTT
NA,few,TRBV9,TRBJ2-5,CASSVGSTGRETQYF,TGTGCCAGCAGCGTAGGTAGTACAGGGCGGGAGACCCAGTACTTC
TRBD1,few,TRBV10-3,TRBJ2-5,CAISGYRGQETQYF,TGTGCCATCAGTGGTTACAGGGGACAAGAGACCCAGTACTTC
TRBD2,NA,TRBV25-1,TRBJ2-3,CASSVSGTTADTQYF,TGTGCCAGCAGCGTCAGCGGGACTACCGCCGATACGCAGTATTTT
NA,NA,TRBV6-4,TRBJ1-1,CANHPLAEAFF,TGTGCCAACCACCCACTAGCTGAAGCTTTCTTT
TRBD2,NA,TRBV7-3,TRBJ2-7,CASSFSGTRGGEQYF,TGTGCCAGCAGCTTTTCCGGGACTAGGGGCGGCGAGCAGTACTTC
NA,NA,TRBV6-1,TRBJ2-7,CASSSGAGRGEQYF,TGTGCCAGCAGCTCCGGAGCGGGCCGGGGGGAGCAGTACTTC
NA,many,TRBV2,TRBJ1-3,CASSGTSGGNTIYF,TGTGCCAGCAGTGGGACCTCAGGTGGAAACACCATATATTTT
NA,few,TRBV20-1,TRBJ2-5,CSARSTGSETQYF,TGCAGTGCTAGATCTACAGGGTCGGAGACCCAGTACTTC
NA,many,TRBV19,TRBJ1-5,CASRRESTQHF,TGTGCCAGTCGGAGAGAGTCAACCCAGCATTTT
TRBD1,NA,TRBV13,TRBJ1-6,CASSPRGQGSYNSPLHF,TGTGCCAGCAGCCCGAGGGGACAGGGTTCCTATAATTCACCCCTCCACTTT
NA,NA,TRBV5-1,TRBJ1-4,CASSARAPNEKLFF,TGCGCCAGCAGCGCCCGGGCGCCTAATGAAAAACTGTTTTTT
NA,NA,TRBV7-2,TRBJ2-7,CASSPEGRTALYEQYF,TGTGCCAGCTCACCAGAGGGTCGGACAGCCCTCTACGAGCAGTACTTC
NA,few,TRBV20-1,TRBJ1-3,CSARRAGIRSGNTIYF,TGCAGTGCTAGAAGGGCGGGCATTCGCTCTGGAAACACCATATATTTT
NA,NA,TRBV12-3/TRBV12-4,TRBJ2-3,CASSFPRDTQYF,TGTGCCAGCAGTTTCCCGAGGGATACGCAGTATTTT
NA,many,TRBV10-3,TRBJ1-2,CAISERGESGYTF,TGTGCCATCAGTGAAAGGGGGGAATCTGGCTACACCTTC
NA,many,TRBV25-1,TRBJ2-7,CASSEFGQYEQYF,TGTGCCAGCAGTGAATTCGGGCAGTACGAGCAGTACTTC
NA,NA,TRBV20-1,TRBJ1-2,CSTAIGRRNYGYTF,TGCAGTACTGCGATAGGACGGAGGAACTATGGCTACACCTTC
NA,NA,TRBV9,TRBJ1-4,CASSVGGSGDEKLFF,TGTGCCAGCAGCGTAGGCGGCTCTGGGGATGAAAAACTGTTTTTT
NA,few,TRBV6-6,TRBJ1-1,CASSYSTGVGTEAFF,TGTGCCAGCAGTTACTCGACCGGGGTAGGAACTGAAGCTTTCTTT
TRBD1,NA,TRBV5-1,TRBJ1-6,CASSGDRGSSYNSPLHF,TGCGCCAGCAGCGGAGACAGGGGTAGTTCCTATAATTCACCCCTCCACTTT
TRBD1,many,TRBV24-1,TRBJ2-5,CATGTAQETQYF,TGTGCCACCGGGACAGCCCAAGAGACCCAGTACTTC
NA,many,TRBV7-6,TRBJ1-6,CASSLQQSNSPLHF,TGTGCCAGCAGCTTACAACAGTCTAATTCACCCCTCCACTTT
TRBD1,NA,TRBV27,TRBJ1-5,CASSSLATGGREPQHF,TGTGCCAGCAGTTCCCTCGCGACAGGGGGCAGGGAGCCCCAGCATTTT
NA,once,TRBV5-1,TRBJ1-5,CAGSLDPDQPQHF,TGCGCCGGCAGCTTGGACCCAGATCAGCCCCAGCATTTT
TRBD2,once,TRBV11-2,TRBJ2-5,CASGSGGFQETQYF,TGTGCCAGTGGTAGCGGGGGATTCCAAGAGACCCAGTACTTC
TRBD1,many,TRBV24-1,TRBJ2-7,CATSDPGQGENEQYF,TGTGCCACCAGTGATCCGGGACAGGGGGAGAACGAGCAGTACTTC
NA,many,TRBV25-1,TRBJ1-1,CASSDSYGTVNTEAFF,TGTGCCAGCAGTGATAGTTACGGGACGGTAAACACTGAAGCTTTCTTT
NA,NA,TRBV19,TRBJ1-1,CASSGVRGTEAFF,TGTGCCAGTAGTGGCGTAAGAGGAACTGAAGCTTTCTTT
TRBD2,few,TRBV9,TRBJ2-5,CASSVGGRGVGETQYF,TGTGCCAGCAGCGTAGGAGGGCGGGGGGTAGGAGAGACCCAGTACTTC
NA,NA,TRBV7-2,TRBJ2-7,CASSLRAGTPSEQYF,TGTGCCAGCAGCCTACGGGCCGGGACTCCCAGCGAGCAGTACTTC
NA,few,TRBV7-2,TRBJ2-7,CASSPPDYTTYEQYF,TGTGCCAGCAGCCCACCGGACTATACAACCTACGAGCAGTACTTC
TRBD2,NA,TRBV6-5,TRBJ2-7,CASRSSQLAGGSYEQYF,TGTGCCAGCAGATCCTCCCAACTAGCGGGAGGGTCCTACGAGCAGTACTTC
TRBD1,NA,TRBV9,TRBJ2-2,CASSPQGAGTGELFF,TGTGCCAGCAGCCCACAGGGGGCAGGGACCGGGGAGCTGTTTTTT
NA,NA,TRBV6-6,TRBJ2-7,CASRVTVYEQYF,TGTGCCAGCAGAGTAACGGTCTACGAGCAGTACTTC
NA,NA,TRBV20-1,TRBJ2-7,CSARDGQGSYEQYF,TGCAGTGCTAGAGATGGCCAGGGAAGCTACGAGCAGTACTTC
NA,few,TRBV9,TRBJ2-7,CASEAGTGLSYEQYF,TGTGCCAGCGAGGCGGGGACGGGACTTTCCTACGAGCAGTACTTC
TRBD1,NA,TRBV7-2,TRBJ2-5,CASSLEGAYETQYF,TGTGCCAGCAGCTTAGAGGGGGCCTACGAGACCCAGTACTTC
NA,many,TRBV7-2,TRBJ2-7,CASSWTATLMYEQYF,TGTGCCAGCAGCTGGACAGCTACCCTAATGTACGAGCAGTACTTC
TRBD2,few,TRBV6-4,TRBJ2-2,CASSESGGGTGELFF,TGTGCCAGCAGTGAAAGCGGGGGAGGCACCGGGGAGCTGTTTTTT
TRBD1,many,TRBV2,TRBJ1-1,CASSPTGGDGTEAFF,TGTGCCAGCAGTCCTACAGGGGGCGACGGGACTGAAGCTTTCTTT
NA,many,TRBV7-9,TRBJ2-5,CASSRRAGLETQYF,TGTGCCAGCAGCCGCCGGGCGGGCTTAGAGACCCAGTACTTC
TRBD1,many,TRBV20-1,TRBJ1-2,CSALPDRRNGYTF,TGCAGTGCCCTACCGGACAGGAGAAATGGCTACACCTTC
NA,many,TRBV5-1,TRBJ1-1,CASSLVGDGTEAFF,TGCGCCAGCAGCTTGGTGGGGGACGGCACTGAAGCTTTCTTT